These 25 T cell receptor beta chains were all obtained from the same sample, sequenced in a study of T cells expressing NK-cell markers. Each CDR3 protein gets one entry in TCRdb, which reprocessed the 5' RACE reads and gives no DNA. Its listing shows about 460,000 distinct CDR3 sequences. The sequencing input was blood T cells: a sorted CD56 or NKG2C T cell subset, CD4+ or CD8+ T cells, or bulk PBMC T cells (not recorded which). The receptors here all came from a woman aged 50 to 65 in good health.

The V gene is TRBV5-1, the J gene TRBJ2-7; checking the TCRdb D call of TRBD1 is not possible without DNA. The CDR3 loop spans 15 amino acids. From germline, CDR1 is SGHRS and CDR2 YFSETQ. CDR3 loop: CASSSGGTRAYEQYF.

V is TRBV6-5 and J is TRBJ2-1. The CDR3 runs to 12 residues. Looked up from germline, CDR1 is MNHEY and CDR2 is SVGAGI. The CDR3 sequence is CASRGGVDLQFF.

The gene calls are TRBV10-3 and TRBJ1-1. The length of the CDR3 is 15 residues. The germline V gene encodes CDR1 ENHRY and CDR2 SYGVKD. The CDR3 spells CAIRGLGILNTEAFF.

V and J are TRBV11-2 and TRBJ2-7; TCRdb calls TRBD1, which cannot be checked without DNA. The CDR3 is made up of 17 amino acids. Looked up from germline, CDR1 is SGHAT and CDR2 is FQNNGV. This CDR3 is CASSQNGFRDRGHEQYF.

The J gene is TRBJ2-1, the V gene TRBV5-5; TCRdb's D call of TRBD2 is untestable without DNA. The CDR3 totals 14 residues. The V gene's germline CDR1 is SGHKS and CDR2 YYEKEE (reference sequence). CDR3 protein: CAGARREGYNEQFF.

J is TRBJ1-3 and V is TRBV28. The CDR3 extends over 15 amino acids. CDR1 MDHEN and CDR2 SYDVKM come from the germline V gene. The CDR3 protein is CASSRLEGYGNTIYF.

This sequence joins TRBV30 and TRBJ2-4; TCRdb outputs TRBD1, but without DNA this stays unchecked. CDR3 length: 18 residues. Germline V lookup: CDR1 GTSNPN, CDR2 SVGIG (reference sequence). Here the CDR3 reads CAWGAEGAPQPTKNIQYF.

The CDR3 loop reads CASSIKGGQDQPQHF. The genes are TRBV19 and TRBJ1-5; TCRdb gives TRBD1 as the D gene, but with no DNA this cannot be confirmed. The CDR3 consists of 15 residues. The germline CDR1 and CDR2 sequences are LNHDA and SQIVND (reference sequence). The full variable domain, its missing parts supplied by reference TRBV19 and TRBJ1-5, is DGGITQSPKYLFRKEGQNVTLSCEQNLNHDAMYWYRQDPGQGLRLIYYSQIVNDFQKGDIAEGYSVSREKKESFPLTVTSAQKNPTAFYLCASSIKGGQDQPQHFGDGTRLSIL.

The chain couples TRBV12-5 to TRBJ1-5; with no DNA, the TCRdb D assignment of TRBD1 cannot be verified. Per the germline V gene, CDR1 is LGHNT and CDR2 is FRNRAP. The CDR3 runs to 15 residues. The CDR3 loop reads CASGGSQGRNQPQHF. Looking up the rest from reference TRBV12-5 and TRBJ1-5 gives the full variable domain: DARVTQTPRHKVTEMGQEVTMRCQPILGHNTVFWYRQTMMQGLELLAYFRNRAPLDDSGMPKDRFSAEMPDATLATLKIQPSEPRDSAVYFCASGGSQGRNQPQHFGDGTRLSIL.

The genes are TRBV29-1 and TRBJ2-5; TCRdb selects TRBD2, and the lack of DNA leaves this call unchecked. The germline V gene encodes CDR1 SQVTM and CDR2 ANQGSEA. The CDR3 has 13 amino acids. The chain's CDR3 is CSVGGRAGETQYF.

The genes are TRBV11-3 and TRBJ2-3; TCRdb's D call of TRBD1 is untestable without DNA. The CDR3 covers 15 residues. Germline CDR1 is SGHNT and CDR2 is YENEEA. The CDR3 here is CASSFGATSTDTQYF.

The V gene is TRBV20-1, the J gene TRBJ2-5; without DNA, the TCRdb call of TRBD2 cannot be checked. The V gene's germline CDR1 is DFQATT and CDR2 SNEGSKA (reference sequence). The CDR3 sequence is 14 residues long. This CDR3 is CSARPPGLVGTQYF.

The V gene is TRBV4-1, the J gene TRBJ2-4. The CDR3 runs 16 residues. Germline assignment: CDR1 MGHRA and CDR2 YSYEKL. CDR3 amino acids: CASSQGLMGAKNIQYF.

CDR3 sequence reads: CASSQVGGRTFF. V is TRBV3-1 and J is TRBJ1-1. CDR1 is LGHDT, CDR2 YNNKEL, per germline (reference sequence). The CDR3 totals 12 residues.

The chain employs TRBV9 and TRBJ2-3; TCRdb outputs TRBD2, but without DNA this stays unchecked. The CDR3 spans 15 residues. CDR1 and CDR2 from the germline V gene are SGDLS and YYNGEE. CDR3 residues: CASSAQQPLTDTQYF.

The CDR3 loop is CASSTGQGGAFF. This rearrangement joins TRBV5-1 to TRBJ1-1; without DNA, the TCRdb call of TRBD1 cannot be checked. The germline V gene encodes CDR1 SGHRS and CDR2 YFSETQ. The CDR3 covers 12 residues.

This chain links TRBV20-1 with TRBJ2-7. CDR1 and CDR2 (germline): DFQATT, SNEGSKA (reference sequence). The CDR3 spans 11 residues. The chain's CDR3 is CSASRGVEQYF.

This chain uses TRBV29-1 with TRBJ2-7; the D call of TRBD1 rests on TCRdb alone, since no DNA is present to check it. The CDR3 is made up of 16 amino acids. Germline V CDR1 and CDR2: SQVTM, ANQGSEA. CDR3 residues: CSVEGQGVLSSYEQYF.

CDR3: CASSQVPGVAGLDTQYF. This chain connects TRBV3-1 to TRBJ2-3; the D gene TCRdb calls, TRBD2, cannot be checked with no DNA. The germline V gene has CDR1 LGHDT and CDR2 YNNKEL (reference sequence). The CDR3 extends over 17 amino acids.

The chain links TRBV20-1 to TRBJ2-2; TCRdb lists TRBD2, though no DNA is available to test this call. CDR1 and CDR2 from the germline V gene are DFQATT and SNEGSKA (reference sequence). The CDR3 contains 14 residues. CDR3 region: CSALREMGTGELFF.

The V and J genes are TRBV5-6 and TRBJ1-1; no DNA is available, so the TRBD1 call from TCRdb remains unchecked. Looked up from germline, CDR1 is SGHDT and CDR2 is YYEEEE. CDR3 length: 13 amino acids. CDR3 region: CASSLGPDPEAFF. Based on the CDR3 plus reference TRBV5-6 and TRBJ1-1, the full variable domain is DAGVTQSPTHLIKTRGQQVTLRCSPKSGHDTVSWYQQALGQGPQFIFQYYEEEERQRGNFPDRFSGHQFPNYSSELNVNALLLGDSALYLCASSLGPDPEAFFGQGTRLTVV.

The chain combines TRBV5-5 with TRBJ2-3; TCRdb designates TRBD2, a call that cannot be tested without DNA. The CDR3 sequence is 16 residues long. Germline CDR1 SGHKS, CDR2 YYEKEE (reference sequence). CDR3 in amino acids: CASSPVGGGNTDTQYF.

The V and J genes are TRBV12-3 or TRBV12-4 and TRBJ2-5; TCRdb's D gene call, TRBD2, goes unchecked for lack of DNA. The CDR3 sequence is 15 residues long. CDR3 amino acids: CASSFSERNQETQYF.

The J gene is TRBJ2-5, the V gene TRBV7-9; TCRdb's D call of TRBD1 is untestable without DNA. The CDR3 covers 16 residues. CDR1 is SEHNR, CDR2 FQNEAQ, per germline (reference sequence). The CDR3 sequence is CASSPGRQGPWETQYF.

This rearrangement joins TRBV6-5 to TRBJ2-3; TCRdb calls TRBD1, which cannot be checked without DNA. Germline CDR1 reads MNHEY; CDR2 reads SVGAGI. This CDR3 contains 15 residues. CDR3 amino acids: CASSYDRGGIDTQYF.